This is a list of T cell receptor beta chains from one sample in a study of T cell responses to AZD1222 COVID-19 vaccine. Libraries were prepared by immunoSEQ multiplex PCR; TCRdb keeps only in-frame clonotypes and omits some of them. This table has roughly 130,000 clones, roughly nine tenths appearing once. The source was peripheral blood, collected on day 0 of AZD1222 vaccination. The source is an adult in good health. Each CDR3 is given with its conserved first and last residue. Fields, in order: clone size, J gene, D gene, V gene, CDR3 protein, CDR3 DNA. The D gene is left open where the match is weak. Clone size is stated in some rows and not others, as once, few, many or a class when expanded.

- | TRBJ2-2 | - | TRBV5-6 | CASSLGVWGTGELFF | TGTGCCAGCAGCTTGGGGGTCTGGGGCACCGGGGAGCTGTTTTTT
- | TRBJ1-1 | - | TRBV15 | CATSRDRALMNTEAFF | TGTGCCACCAGCAGAGATAGGGCACTGATGAACACTGAAGCTTTCTTT
- | TRBJ1-2 | - | TRBV5-4 | CASGTDNNYGYTF | TGTGCCAGCGGAACCGACAATAACTATGGCTACACCTTC
- | TRBJ1-1 | - | TRBV7-9 | CASSPRGRNTEAFF | TGTGCCAGCAGCCCACGGGGCCGGAACACTGAAGCTTTCTTT
- | TRBJ2-1 | - | TRBV7-6 | CASNSQGGAGGNEQFF | TGTGCCAGCAACAGTCAAGGGGGGGCCGGAGGAAATGAGCAGTTCTTC
- | TRBJ2-7 | - | TRBV7-3 | CASSLQAGSSYEQYF | TGTGCCAGCAGCCTACAGGCGGGCTCCTCCTACGAGCAGTACTTC
- | TRBJ2-5 | - | TRBV14 | CASSQASRQSRDQETQYF | TGTGCCAGCAGCCAAGCCAGTAGACAGTCGAGGGACCAAGAGACCCAGTACTTC
few | TRBJ1-1 | - | TRBV10-3 | CAISEVQRNTEAFF | TGTGCCATCAGTGAGGTACAGAGGAACACTGAAGCTTTCTTT
few | TRBJ1-5 | - | TRBV29-1 | CSVALIGGDSNQPQHF | TGCAGCGTCGCCCTAATCGGAGGCGATAGCAATCAGCCCCAGCATTTT
few | TRBJ1-6 | - | TRBV7-2 | CASSLRRFNSPLHF | TGTGCCAGCAGCTTACGCAGATTTAATTCACCCCTCCACTTT